The 23 T cell receptor beta chains below come from one sample, sequenced in a study of prognosis after radiotherapy for stage I lung cancer. Template was genomic DNA; TCR beta CDR3 amplified in two multiplex PCR rounds. Gene-specific primers for each TRBV and TRBJ gene drove first-round PCR. In TCRdb, the multiplex PCR reads were re-called with MiXCR into one record per CDR3 protein. Of 20,000 or so distinct CDR3 sequences in the sample, about a quarter were seen once. Source: PBMCs, taken before or after stereotactic body radiation therapy (not recorded which). All receptors come from a donor aged 50 or older with non-small cell lung cancer.

There are many counts of this clonotype. The rearrangement uses TRBV5-1 and TRBJ2-1; 10 bases fit TRBD2. The CDR3 sequence is 15 residues long. The junction had 8 bases not matched to a gene; V was cut back by 1 base and J by 10 bases. The germline V gene has CDR1 SGHRS and CDR2 YFSETQ. CDR3 in amino acids: CASSLRASGSPEQFF. Here the CDR3 DNA reads TGCGCCAGCAGCTTGAGGGCTAGCGGGAGCCCCGAGCAGTTCTTC.

On this clonotype: This likely stems from a read error, as it lies one base from a far larger clone. This chain connects TRBV4-1 to TRBJ2-4; D is uncertain. TRBJ2-1 matches the DNA end more closely, so the J call is doubtful. This CDR3 has 16 amino acids. CDR1 is MGHRA and CDR2 is YSYEKL in the germline V gene. The chain's CDR3 is CASRQDSSSEKGEQFF. CDR3 bases: TGCGCCAGCAGGCAAGATTCTTCGTCGGAGAAGGGTGAGCAGTTCTTC.

In its sample, this clonotype was seen many times. The gene calls are TRBV6-1 and TRBJ2-7, with D perhaps matching TRBD1 (5 bases). The ends were cut back, 7 bases at V and 0 bases at J, with 10 bases in the middle. The germline V gene encodes CDR1 MNHNS and CDR2 SASEGT. This CDR3 has 13 residues. CDR3: CASNRYGSYEQYF. The CDR3 bases are TGTGCCAGCAACAGGTACGGCTCCTACGAGCAGTACTTC.

There are many counts of this clonotype. The rearrangement uses TRBV5-6 and TRBJ2-1; 7 bases are shared with TRBD2. This CDR3 is built from 15 residues. CDR1 and CDR2 (germline): SGHDT, YYEEEE. The junction had 3 bases not matched to a gene; V was cut back by 0 bases and J by 3 bases. DNA for the CDR3: TGTGCCAGCAGCTTGGCCTTAGCGGGCTACAATGAGCAGTTCTTC. It yields the protein CASSLALAGYNEQFF. The full variable domain, its missing parts supplied by reference TRBV5-6 and TRBJ2-1, is DAGVTQSPTHLIKTRGQQVTLRCSPKSGHDTVSWYQQALGQGPQFIFQYYEEEERQRGNFPDRFSGHQFPNYSSELNVNALLLGDSALYLCASSLALAGYNEQFFGPGTRLTVL.

This clonotype was recorded a few times. This may arise from a read error, as a much more abundant clone is one base away. The J gene is TRBJ2-4, the V gene TRBV19; D is perhaps TRBD2 (6 bases). Germline V gene lookup returns CDR1 LNHDA and CDR2 SQIVND (reference sequence). V lost 10 bases to trimming and J lost 1 base, with 17 bases between them. The CDR3 covers 15 residues. The CDR3 loop reads CAIMSGDGAKNIQYF. CDR3 nucleotides: TGTGCCATTATGTCGGGGGATGGGGCCAAAAACATTCAGTACTTC.

At least ten counts were recorded for this clonotype. The chain carries TRBV9 and TRBJ1-6, with 9 bases aligning to TRBD1. CDR3 length: 16 residues. The ends lost 4 bases at V and 6 bases at J; junction bases unmatched: 8. Germline CDR1 is SGDLS and CDR2 is YYNGEE. The CDR3 spells CASSTSPGQGNSPLHF. The CDR3, as DNA: TGTGCCAGCAGCACAAGCCCGGGACAGGGTAATTCACCCCTCCACTTT.

In its sample, this clonotype was seen many times. This chain links TRBV6-1 with TRBJ2-1; D tentatively fits TRBD1 or TRBD2 (5 bases each). Between the trimmed V and J ends, which lost 6 bases and 0 bases, there was a span of 12 bases. This CDR3 region has 15 residues. Germline loops: CDR1 MNHNS, CDR2 SASEGT. The CDR3 region has the DNA TGTGCCAGCAGGGCCCGGGACCGCTCCTACAATGAGCAGTTCTTC. This sequence encodes CASRARDRSYNEQFF.

In its sample, this clonotype ranks as medium-sized. The rearrangement uses TRBV6-1 and TRBJ2-2; D is uncertain. Between the trimmed V and J ends, which lost 5 bases and 4 bases, there was a span of 8 bases. The CDR3 is 13 residues long. Germline CDR1 is MNHNS and CDR2 is SASEGT. CDR3 residues: CASSKDPTGELFF. The CDR3 region has the DNA TGTGCCAGCAGTAAGGACCCCACCGGGGAGCTGTTTTTT.

Notes on this clonotype: Given a far larger clone just one base away, this is likely a sequencing read error. The rearrangement joins TRBV2 to TRBJ2-3, with D tentatively TRBD2 (6 bases). Trimming cost V 5 bases and J 4 bases, with 22 bases left between them. CDR1 is SNHLY and CDR2 is FYNNEI in the germline V gene. The CDR3 contains 17 residues. The CDR3 coding sequence is TGTGCCAGCAGTTTATCTAAGGCGGGACGAAGATCAGATACGCAGTATTTT. This sequence encodes CASSLSKAGRRSDTQYF.

By sample fraction, this clonotype is medium-sized. This chain uses TRBV24-1 with TRBJ2-1, with D uncertain. CDR3 length: 13 residues. Germline V gives CDR1 KGHDR, CDR2 SFDVKD. Trimming removed 9 bases at V and 3 bases at J, with 11 bases between. DNA for the CDR3: TGTGCCACCGGAGCGTCTGGCTACAATGAGCAGTTCTTC. Amino acid sequence: CATGASGYNEQFF.

V gene TRBV12-5 combines with J gene TRBJ2-1; the D is unclear. Trimming cost V 10 bases and J 4 bases, with 20 bases left between them. Per the germline V gene, CDR1 is LGHNT and CDR2 is FRNRAP. The CDR3 contains 15 residues. CDR3 nucleotide sequence: TGTGCTATTTGTTCGTCTCGTAGCCCTTACAATGAGCAGTTCTTC. This codes for CAICSSRSPYNEQFF.

This clonotype was seen many times. The rearrangement links TRBV12-3 or TRBV12-4 to TRBJ2-2; a weak D match, TRBD2 (7 bases). V was trimmed by 2 bases and J by 5 bases, leaving 12 bases between them. CDR3 length: 15 residues. CDR3: CASSLRKGGTGELFF. The CDR3 region has the DNA TGTGCCAGCAGTTTAAGGAAGGGGGGGACCGGGGAGCTGTTTTTT.

The chain links TRBV15 to TRBJ1-2; maybe TRBD1 (6 bases). V was trimmed by 4 bases and J by 0 bases, leaving 9 bases between them. The CDR3 spans 14 residues. CDR1 and CDR2 from the germline V gene are LNHNV and YYDKDF (reference sequence). CDR3 bases: TGTGCCACCAGCATGGGACAACCTAACTATGGCTACACCTTC. Encoded protein: CATSMGQPNYGYTF.

As to this clonotype: With a far larger clone one base away, a read error is the likely cause. The chain is built from TRBV6-2 or TRBV6-3 and TRBJ2-7; perhaps D is TRBD1 or TRBD2 (7 bases each). This CDR3 spans 15 amino acids. Per germline, CDR1 MNHEY and CDR2 SVGEGT. Written as DNA, the CDR3 is TGTGCCAGCAGTTACCGGGGGGACAGTTACGACGAGCATTACTTC. Encoded protein: CASSYRGDSYDEHYF.

The table lists this clonotype with many counts. The chain recombines TRBV27 with TRBJ2-7, with TRBD2 identical over 10 bases. The V and J ends lost 3 bases and 6 bases, in that order; junction bases with no gene match: 8. Germline-derived CDR1 and CDR2 are MNHEY and SMNVEV (reference sequence). This CDR3 region has 15 residues. CDR3 bases: TGTGCCAGCAGTTTTGAGGCTAGCGGGAGAGGCGAGCAGTACTTC. Residues: CASSFEASGRGEQYF.

The chain recombines TRBV27 with TRBJ2-1; D perhaps matches TRBD2 (6 bases). CDR3 length: 17 amino acids. Per the germline V gene, CDR1 is MNHEY and CDR2 is SMNVEV (reference sequence). Trimming pared 6 bases from V and 6 bases from J, leaving 24 bases between. CDR3 coding DNA: TGTGCCAGCAGATCCATGTTCGGGGGAGTGGGCCTCAATGAGCAGTTCTTC. Its protein product is CASRSMFGGVGLNEQFF.

As concerns this clonotype: A read error may produce the germline difference seen at one junction end. This rearrangement joins TRBV18 to TRBJ1-1; D is ambiguous. CDR3 length: 12 residues. Germline assignment: CDR1 KGHSH and CDR2 LQKENI. The CDR3 DNA follows: TGTGCCATCTCACACGGGGACACTGAAGCTTTCTTT. Residues: CAISHGDTEAFF.

This clonotype came up many times. This rearrangement joins TRBV20-1 to TRBJ2-3; 9 bases fit TRBD2. This CDR3 has 15 amino acids. With 3 bases clipped from V and 6 bases from J, the junction kept 10 bases outside the gene matches. The germline CDR1 and CDR2 sequences are DFQATT and SNEGSKA (reference sequence). The CDR3 loop reads CSASGASGMSDTQYF. The CDR3, as DNA: TGCAGTGCTAGTGGTGCTAGCGGGATGTCGGATACGCAGTATTTT.

This clonotype showed up many times. The DNA of the CDR3 is TGCAGTGCTCTAGGACAAATCCGAAGCTATGGCTACACCTTC. Protein: CSALGQIRSYGYTF. The V and J genes are TRBV20-1 and TRBJ1-2, with D perhaps matching TRBD1 (5 bases). Germline V gene lookup returns CDR1 DFQATT and CDR2 SNEGSKA (reference sequence). CDR3 length: 14 amino acids. With 5 bases removed from V and 4 bases from J, the gap between germline ends came to 17 bases.

Note on this clonotype: A clone one base away is much larger, so this may be a read error. V usage is TRBV12-3 or TRBV12-4 and J usage is TRBJ2-5; possible D gene TRBD2, 6 bases. The CDR3 contains 14 residues. In DNA form, the CDR3 reads TGTGCCAGCAGTTTAGAGGTTTTAGCGGAGACCGAGTACTTC. Translated: CASSLEVLAETEYF.

In its sample, this clonotype was seen many times. This sequence joins TRBV11-2 and TRBJ2-6; TRBD1 is a possible D gene (6 bases). Germline V CDR1 and CDR2: SGHAT, FQNNGV. The CDR3 runs 17 residues. V dropped 5 bases and J dropped 0 bases, with 14 bases sitting between them. CDR3 DNA sequence: TGTGCCAGCAGCCCCAGGGACACCTTCTCTGGGGCCAACGTCCTGACTTTC. Translation: CASSPRDTFSGANVLTF.

V usage is TRBV12-5 and J usage is TRBJ2-7; 7 nucleotides match TRBD2. This CDR3 has 17 residues. Germline values: CDR1 LGHNT, CDR2 FRNRAP. V shed 4 bases, J shed 7 bases, and the junction held 19 bases outside the gene matches. The CDR3 DNA reads as TGTGCTAGTGGTTGCAACTGGGTTCAGCGAGAGCGGGAAGAGCAGTACTTC. Translated: CASGCNWVQREREEQYF.

This clonotype is judged medium-sized. This chain joins TRBV6-1 and TRBJ1-2, with D unresolved. V lost 6 bases and J lost 6, with 17 bases in between. Germline values: CDR1 MNHNS, CDR2 SASEGT. This CDR3 has 14 residues. CDR3 bases: TGTGCCAGCAGCCTGACTGCGGAGGTTGATGGCTACACCTTC. Translation: CASSLTAEVDGYTF.